The next 7 T cell receptor beta chains were all read from a single sample in a study of shared clonotypes between healthy human individuals. TCRdb's copy holds only in-frame clones and misses some; the assay was immunoSEQ multiplex PCR. Altogether 700,000 or so clones are present, about 78% being singletons, with the ten largest covering about 1.8%. Sequenced input: memory CD4+ T cells sorted from blood. Stated subset: CD45RA-negative fraction. These receptors all stem from a woman between 25 and 40 years old in good health.

The chain carries TRBV5-4 and TRBJ2-1; possibly TRBD1 for D (5 bases). The germline V gene has CDR1 SGHNT and CDR2 YYREEE (reference sequence). Trimming removed 0 bases at V and 9 bases at J, with 16 bases between. The CDR3 is 15 residues long. The CDR3 DNA sequence: TGTGCCAGCAGCTTGGGACAGTTTATTTTCGGTGAGCAGTTCTTC. This codes for CASSLGQFIFGEQFF.

DNA of the CDR3: TGTGCCAGCAGCGTAACCGACGCGGGGGAGCTGTTTTTT. Translated, it gives CASSVTDAGELFF. The chain combines TRBV9 with TRBJ2-2; D unclear. Germline V lookup: CDR1 SGDLS, CDR2 YYNGEE. With 1 base removed from V and 8 bases from J, the gap between germline ends came to 9 bases. The CDR3 loop spans 13 amino acids.

The sample holds a few counts of this clone. V gene TRBV5-1 combines with J gene TRBJ2-3, with 7 bases fitting TRBD2. The junction had 9 bases not matched to a gene; V was cut back by 3 bases and J by 2 bases. Germline loops: CDR1 SGHRS, CDR2 YFSETQ. The CDR3 extends over 16 amino acids. The CDR3 here is CASSSATSRYTDTQYF. Written as DNA, the CDR3 is TGCGCCAGCAGCTCGGCGACTAGCAGATACACAGATACGCAGTATTTT. The variable domain in full, with the rest retrieved from reference TRBV5-1 and TRBJ2-3, is KAGVTQTPRYLIKTRGQQVTLSCSPISGHRSVSWYQQTPGQGLQFLFEYFSETQRNKGNFPGRFSGRQFSNSRSEMNVSTLELGDSALYLCASSSATSRYTDTQYFGPGTRLTVL.

The sample holds a few counts of this clone. The rearrangement joins TRBV9 to TRBJ2-7; tentative D call: TRBD1 (6 bases). The CDR3 totals 13 residues. CDR1 and CDR2 (germline): SGDLS, YYNGEE. Between the trimmed V and J ends, which lost 3 bases and 7 bases, there was a span of 14 bases. This chain's CDR3 is CASSARGGEEQYF. In DNA form, the CDR3 reads TGTGCCAGCAGCGCCCGAGGGGGAGAGGAGCAGTACTTC.

The chain uses TRBV25-1 and TRBJ2-1; D may be TRBD1 (6 bases). Trimming shortened V by 3 bases and J by 7 bases, and 10 bases separated the two germline ends. The CDR3 runs to 13 residues. Germline V gene data show CDR1 as MGHDK and CDR2 as SYGVNS. CDR3 residues: CASSDRGRNEQFF. DNA of the CDR3: TGTGCCAGCAGTGACAGGGGCAGGAATGAGCAGTTCTTC. Drawing the rest from reference TRBV25-1 and TRBJ2-1, the complete variable domain is EADIYQTPRYLVIGTGKKITLECSQTMGHDKMYWYQQDPGMELHLIHYSYGVNSTEKGDLSSESTVSRIRTEHFPLTLESARPSHTSQYLCASSDRGRNEQFFGPGTRLTVL.

The chain recombines TRBV4-2 with TRBJ2-1; D may correspond to TRBD1 or TRBD2 (5 bases each). Germline V gene data show CDR1 as LGHNA and CDR2 as YNFKEQ. V shed 4 bases and J shed 6 bases, with 10 bases lying between them. The CDR3 has 13 amino acids. The chain's CDR3 is CASSLFGANEQFF. The CDR3 coding sequence is TGTGCCAGCAGCCTCTTCGGGGCCAATGAGCAGTTCTTC.

J is TRBJ1-1 and V is TRBV2; D remains ambiguous. The CDR3 totals 12 residues. Germline V gene sequence: CDR1 SNHLY, CDR2 FYNNEI. V gave up 6 bases and J gave up 3 bases, with 8 bases separating them. Here the CDR3 reads CASRGGYTEAFF. The CDR3 nucleotides read TGTGCCAGCAGAGGAGGTTACACTGAAGCTTTCTTT. The full variable domain, its missing parts supplied by reference TRBV2 and TRBJ1-1, is EPEVTQTPSHQVTQMGQEVILRCVPISNHLYFYWYRQILGQKVEFLVSFYNNEISEKSEIFDDQFSVERPDGSNFTLKIRSTKLEDSAMYFCASRGGYTEAFFGQGTRLTVV.